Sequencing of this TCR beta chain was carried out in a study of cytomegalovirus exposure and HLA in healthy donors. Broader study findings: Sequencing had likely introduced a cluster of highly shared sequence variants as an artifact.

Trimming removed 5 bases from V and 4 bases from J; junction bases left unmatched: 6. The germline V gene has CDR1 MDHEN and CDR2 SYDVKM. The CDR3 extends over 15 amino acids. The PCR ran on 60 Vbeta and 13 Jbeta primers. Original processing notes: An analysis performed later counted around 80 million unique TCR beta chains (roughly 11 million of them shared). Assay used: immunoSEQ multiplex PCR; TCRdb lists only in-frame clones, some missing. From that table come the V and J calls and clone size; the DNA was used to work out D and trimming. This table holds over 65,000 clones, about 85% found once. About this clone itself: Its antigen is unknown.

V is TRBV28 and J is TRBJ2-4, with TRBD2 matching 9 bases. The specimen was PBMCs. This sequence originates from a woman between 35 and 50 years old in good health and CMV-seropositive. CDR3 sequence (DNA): TGTGCCAGCAGTCAGCGGGAGGACGGGAAAAACATTCAGTACTTC. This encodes CASSQREDGKNIQYF.